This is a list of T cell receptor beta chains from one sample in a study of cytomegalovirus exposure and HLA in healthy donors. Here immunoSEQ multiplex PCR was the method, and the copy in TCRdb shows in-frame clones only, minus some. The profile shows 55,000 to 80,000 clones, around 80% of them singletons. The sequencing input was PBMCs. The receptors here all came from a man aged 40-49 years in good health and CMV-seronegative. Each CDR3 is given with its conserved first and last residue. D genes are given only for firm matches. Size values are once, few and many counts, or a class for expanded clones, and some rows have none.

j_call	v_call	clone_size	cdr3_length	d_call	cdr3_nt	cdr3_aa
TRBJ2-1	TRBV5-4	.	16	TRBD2	TGTGCCAGCAGCCAACGACTAGCGGGGACCAAGAATGAGCAGTTCTTC	CASSQRLAGTKNEQFF
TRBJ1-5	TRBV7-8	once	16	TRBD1	TGTGCCAGCAGCTTACCCCGGACAGGGTACAATCAGCCCCAGCATTTT	CASSLPRTGYNQPQHF
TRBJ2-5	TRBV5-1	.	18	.	TGCGCCAGCAGCCCCCCGGGGGGGGCAGGGGGACGAGGAGAGACCCAGTACTTC	CASSPPGGAGGRGETQYF
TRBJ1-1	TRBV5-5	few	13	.	TGTGCCAGCACCAGACTCATGAACACTGAAGCTTTCTTT	CASTRLMNTEAFF
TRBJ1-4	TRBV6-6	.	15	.	TGTGCCAGCAGTCCGACCGACAGGACTAATGAAAAACTGTTTTTT	CASSPTDRTNEKLFF
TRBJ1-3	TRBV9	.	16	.	TGTGCCAGCAGCGTCCAGGGAAGGGGCTCTGGAAACACCATATATTTT	CASSVQGRGSGNTIYF
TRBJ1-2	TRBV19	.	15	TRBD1	TGTGCCACCAGCCTGACAGGGGGGCGCGAGGGTGGCTACACCTTC	CATSLTGGREGGYTF
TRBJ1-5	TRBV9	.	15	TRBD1	TGTGCCAGCAGCGTAACGGGACAGAGCAATCAGCCCCAGCATTTT	CASSVTGQSNQPQHF
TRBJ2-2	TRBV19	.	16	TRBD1	TGTGCCAGTAGAAAGATCGACAGGGGCTATGCCGGGGAGCTGTTTTTT	CASRKIDRGYAGELFF
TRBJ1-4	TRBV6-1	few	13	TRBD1	TGTGCCAGCAGCGCAGGGGGGTGGGAAAAACTGTTTTTT	CASSAGGWEKLFF
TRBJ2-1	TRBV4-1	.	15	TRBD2	TGCGCCAGCAGCCCAGGGACTAGCGGGGGGCCAGAGCAGTTCTTC	CASSPGTSGGPEQFF
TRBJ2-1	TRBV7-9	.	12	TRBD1	TGTTCCAGCAGCCCAGGGGGTGGTGAGCAGTTCTTC	CSSSPGGGEQFF
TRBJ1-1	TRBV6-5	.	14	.	TGTGCCAGCAGAAAACCCCTAGCCCACACTGAAGCTTTCTTT	CASRKPLAHTEAFF
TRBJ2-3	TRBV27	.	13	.	TGTGCCAGCAGTTTACTCGAGGGAGATACGCAGTATTTT	CASSLLEGDTQYF
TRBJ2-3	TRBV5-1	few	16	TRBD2	TGCGCCAGCAGCGGTCTAGCGGGAGGGCTCACAGATACGCAGTATTTT	CASSGLAGGLTDTQYF
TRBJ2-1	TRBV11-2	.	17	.	TGTGCCAGCAGCTTAGAGGGGGCTACAGCCTCCTACAATGAGCAGTTCTTC	CASSLEGATASYNEQFF
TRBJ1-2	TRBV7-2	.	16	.	TGTGCCAGCAGCTTAGCGCATCCAGGGGAAATCTATGGCTACACCTTC	CASSLAHPGEIYGYTF
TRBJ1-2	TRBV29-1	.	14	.	TGCAGCGTTGAATCAGGATTAGGAATCTATGGCTACACCTTC	CSVESGLGIYGYTF
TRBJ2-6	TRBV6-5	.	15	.	TGTGCCAGCACCCAGGGTTTGGGTGGGGCCAACGTCCTGACTTTC	CASTQGLGGANVLTF
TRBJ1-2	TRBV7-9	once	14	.	TGTGCCAGCAGCTTAGGGACAGTCGGCTATGGCTACACCTTC	CASSLGTVGYGYTF
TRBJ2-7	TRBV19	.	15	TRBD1	TGTGCCAGTAGTGTCAGGACAGGTAGCTCCTACGAGCAGTACTTC	CASSVRTGSSYEQYF
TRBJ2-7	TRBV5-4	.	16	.	TGTGCCAGCAGCCAAGCCCTGGACAGCCGTACCTACGAGCAGTACTTC	CASSQALDSRTYEQYF
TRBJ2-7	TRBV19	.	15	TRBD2	TGTGCCAGTAGTCTAACTAGCGGGAGCACCTACGAGCAGTACTTC	CASSLTSGSTYEQYF
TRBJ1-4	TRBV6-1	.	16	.	TGTGCCAGCAGTGCGGCGGGAGGGAGGGGATATGAAAAACTGTTTTTT	CASSAAGGRGYEKLFF
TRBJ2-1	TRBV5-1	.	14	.	TGCGCCAGCAGCCTGGCAGTACCAAATAATGAGCAGTTCTTC	CASSLAVPNNEQFF
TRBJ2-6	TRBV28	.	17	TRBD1	TGTGCCAGCAGTTCTGGACAGGGCATCTCTGGGGCCAACGTCCTGACTTTC	CASSSGQGISGANVLTF
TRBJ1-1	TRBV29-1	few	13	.	TGCAGCGTCAGGCGGGGGGGGAACACTGAAGCTTTCTTT	CSVRRGGNTEAFF
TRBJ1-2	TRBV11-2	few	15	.	TGTGCCAGCAGCTCCTTGGCGGGCAGTCCCTATGGCTACACCTTC	CASSSLAGSPYGYTF
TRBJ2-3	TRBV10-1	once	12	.	TGCGCCAGCAGTGCCTTCACAGATACGCAGTATTTT	CASSAFTDTQYF
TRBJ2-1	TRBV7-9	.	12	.	TGTGCCAGCAGCTTTACTAGTAATGAGCAGTTCTTC	CASSFTSNEQFF
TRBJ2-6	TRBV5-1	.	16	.	TGCGCCAGCAGTGATCGGGAACGCTCTGGGGCCAACGTCCTGACTTTC	CASSDRERSGANVLTF
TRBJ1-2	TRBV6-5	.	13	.	TGTGCCAGCAGTTACTCTACTAACTATGGCTACACCTTC	CASSYSTNYGYTF
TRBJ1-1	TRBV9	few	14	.	TGTGCCAGCAGCGTAGCTGGGGGGTACACTGAAGCTTTCTTT	CASSVAGGYTEAFF
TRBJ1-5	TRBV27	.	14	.	TGTGCCAGCAGTCCACAGGGCTTCAATCAGCCCCAGCATTTT	CASSPQGFNQPQHF
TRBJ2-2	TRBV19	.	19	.	TGTGCCAGTAGTATAGATTATGGGGTAGGGACAACGAACACCGGGGAGCTGTTTTTT	CASSIDYGVGTTNTGELFF
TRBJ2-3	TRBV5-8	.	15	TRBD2	TGTGCCAGCACCCTAGCGGGAGGGCCCCCAGATACGCAGTATTTT	CASTLAGGPPDTQYF
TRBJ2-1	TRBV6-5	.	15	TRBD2	TGTGCCAGCAGTCCTCGGGGTAGCGGGCACAATGAGCAGTTCTTC	CASSPRGSGHNEQFF
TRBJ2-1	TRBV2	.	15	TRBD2	TGTGCCAGCAGCTACACTAGCGGGGGAAGGAATGAGCAGTTCTTC	CASSYTSGGRNEQFF
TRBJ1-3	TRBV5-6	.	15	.	TGTGCCAGCAGCTTGGTTGCGGGAATGGGAAACACCATATATTTT	CASSLVAGMGNTIYF
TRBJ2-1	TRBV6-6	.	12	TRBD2	TGTGCCAGCAGTTCTAGCGGGAGGGAGCAGTTCTTC	CASSSSGREQFF
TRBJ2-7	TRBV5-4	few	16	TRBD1	TGTGCCAGCAGCTTGGAAACCGGGACAGGGGCCTACGAGCAGTACTTC	CASSLETGTGAYEQYF
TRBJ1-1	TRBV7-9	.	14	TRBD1	TGTGCCAGCAGCTTAAACAGGGGGGACACTGAAGCTTTCTTT	CASSLNRGDTEAFF
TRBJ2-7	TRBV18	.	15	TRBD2	TGTGCCAGCTCACCCGGACTAGCGGGGGGGTACGAGCAGTACTTC	CASSPGLAGGYEQYF
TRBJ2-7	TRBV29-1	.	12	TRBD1	TGCAGCGTCGCCACAGGGGGCTACGAGCAGTACTTC	CSVATGGYEQYF
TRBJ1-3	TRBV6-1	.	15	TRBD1	TGTGCCAGCAGGGAGGGGACAGGACTTGGAAACACCATATATTTT	CASREGTGLGNTIYF
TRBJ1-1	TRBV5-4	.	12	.	TGTGCCAGCAATGAGTTGAACACTGAAGCTTTCTTT	CASNELNTEAFF
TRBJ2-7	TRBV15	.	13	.	TGTGCCACCAGCAGAGACGGGTCCTACGAGCAGTACTTC	CATSRDGSYEQYF
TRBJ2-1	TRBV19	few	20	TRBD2	TGTGCCAGTACTCCCGGACTAGCGGGAGGGGGGTGGGACTCCTACAATGAGCAGTTCTTC	CASTPGLAGGGWDSYNEQFF
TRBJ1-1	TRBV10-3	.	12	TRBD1	TGTGCCATCAGTGGTATACAGGGGGCAGCTTTCTTT	CAISGIQGAAFF
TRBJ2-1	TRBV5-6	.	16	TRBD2	TGTGCCAGCAGCTCCGAACTAGCGGGGGGCTACAATGAGCAGTTCTTC	CASSSELAGGYNEQFF
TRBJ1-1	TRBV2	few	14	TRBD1	TGTGCCAGCACGGAAAGGACAGGGAACACTGAAGCTTTCTTT	CASTERTGNTEAFF
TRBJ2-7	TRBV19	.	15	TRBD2	TGTGCTAGTAGACGACTAGCGGATGATTCCTACGAGCAGTACTTC	CASRRLADDSYEQYF
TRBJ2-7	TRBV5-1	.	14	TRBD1	TGCGCCAGCAGCTCAGCCCTGGGACAGGGGCGATCCACCTTC	CASSSALGQGRSTF
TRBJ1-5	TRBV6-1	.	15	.	TGTGCCAGCAGTGTCAGGGGTTGGGGCAATCAGCCCCAGCATTTT	CASSVRGWGNQPQHF
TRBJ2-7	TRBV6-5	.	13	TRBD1	TGTGCCGCCAGGGACAGGGAATCCTACGAGCAGTACTTC	CAARDRESYEQYF
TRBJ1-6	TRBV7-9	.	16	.	TGTGCCAGCAGCTCCATCCGGGGCGGGGCCCCATCACCCCTCCACTTT	CASSSIRGGAPSPLHF
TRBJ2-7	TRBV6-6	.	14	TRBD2	TGTGCCAGCCGGAATATAGCGGGAGGGGGCGAGCAGTACTTC	CASRNIAGGGEQYF
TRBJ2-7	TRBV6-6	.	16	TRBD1	TGTGCCAGCAGTAAGCTCCGTCAGGGGGCATCCTACGAGCAGTACTTC	CASSKLRQGASYEQYF
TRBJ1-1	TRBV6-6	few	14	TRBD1	TGTGCCAGCAGTCTCGGACAGGGGTACACTGAAGCTTTCTTT	CASSLGQGYTEAFF